This T cell receptor (beta chain) was recovered during a study of T cell responses to AZD1222 COVID-19 vaccine. Study-level results: Donors were largely white British and mainly female; clonal diversity was possibly underestimated.

The sample holds one count of this clone. The antigen is not known. Some clones are missing from TCRdb's copy, which holds only in-frame ones; the method was immunoSEQ multiplex PCR. The sample includes around 180,000 clones, around 89% of them seen just once. The source is an adult in good health. The sample in question was peripheral blood, obtained on day 0 of AZD1222 vaccination.

CDR3 in amino acids: CSASHRGLNTEAFF. The DNA for the CDR3 is TGCAGTGCTAGTCACAGGGGGCTAAATACTGAAGCTTTCTTT. The rearrangement uses TRBV20-1 and TRBJ1-1, with TRBD1 identical over 9 bases. The CDR3 is made up of 14 amino acids. With 3 bases clipped from V and 5 bases from J, the junction kept 7 bases outside the gene matches. Germline CDR1 reads DFQATT; CDR2 reads SNEGSKA (reference sequence).